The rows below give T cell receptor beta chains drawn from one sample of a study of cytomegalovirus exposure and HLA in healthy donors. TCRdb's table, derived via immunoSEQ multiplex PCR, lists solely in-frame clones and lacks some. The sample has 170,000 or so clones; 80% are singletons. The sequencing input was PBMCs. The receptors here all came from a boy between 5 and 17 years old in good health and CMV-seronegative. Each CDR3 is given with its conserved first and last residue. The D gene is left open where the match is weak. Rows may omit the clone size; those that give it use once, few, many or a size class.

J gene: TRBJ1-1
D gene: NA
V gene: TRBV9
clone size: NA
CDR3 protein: CASSVGSGLNTEAFF
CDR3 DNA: TGTGCCAGCAGCGTAGGCAGCGGCTTGAACACTGAAGCTTTCTTT

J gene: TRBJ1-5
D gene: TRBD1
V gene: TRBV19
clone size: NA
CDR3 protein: CASSIGGGRVVQPQHF
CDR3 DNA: TGTGCCAGTAGTATAGGAGGGGGCAGGGTCGTCCAGCCCCAGCATTTT

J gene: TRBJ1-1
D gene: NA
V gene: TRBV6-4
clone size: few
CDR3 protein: CASSPRAGLNTEAFF
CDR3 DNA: TGTGCCAGCAGCCCGCGGGCTGGGTTGAACACTGAAGCTTTCTTT

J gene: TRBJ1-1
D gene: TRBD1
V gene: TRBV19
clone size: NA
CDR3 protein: CASSARDRPNTEAFF
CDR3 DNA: TGTGCCAGTAGTGCCCGGGACAGGCCGAACACTGAAGCTTTCTTT

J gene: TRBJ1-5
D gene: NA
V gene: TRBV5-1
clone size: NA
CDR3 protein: CASSLGRDPNQPQHF
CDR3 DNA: TGCGCCAGCAGCTTGGGGAGGGACCCAAATCAGCCCCAGCATTTT

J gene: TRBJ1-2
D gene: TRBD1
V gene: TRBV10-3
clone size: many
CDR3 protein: CAISKGADYGYTF
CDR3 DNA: TGTGCCATCAGTAAGGGGGCTGACTATGGCTACACCTTC

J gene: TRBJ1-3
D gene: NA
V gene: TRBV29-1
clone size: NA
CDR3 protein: CSVEDSDSGNTIYF
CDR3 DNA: TGCAGCGTTGAAGACAGTGACTCTGGAAACACCATATATTTT

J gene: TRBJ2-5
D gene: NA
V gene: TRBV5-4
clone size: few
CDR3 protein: CASSVDSATQYF
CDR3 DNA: TGTGCCAGCAGCGTTGACTCGGCGACCCAGTACTTC

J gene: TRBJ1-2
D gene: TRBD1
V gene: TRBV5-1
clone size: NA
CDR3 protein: CASSLRDRDGYTF
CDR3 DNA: TGTGCCAGCAGCTTGCGGGACAGGGATGGCTACACCTTC

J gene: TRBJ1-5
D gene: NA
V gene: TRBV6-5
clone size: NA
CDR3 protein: CALRGACGNQPQHF
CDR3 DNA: TGTGCCCTGCGGGGGGCTTGTGGCAATCAGCCCCAGCATTTT

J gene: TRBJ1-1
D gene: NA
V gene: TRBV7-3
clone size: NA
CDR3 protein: CASSSTGTEAFF
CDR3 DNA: TGTGCCAGCAGCTCAACCGGGACTGAAGCTTTCTTT

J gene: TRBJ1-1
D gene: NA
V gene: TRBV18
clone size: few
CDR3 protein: CASSPVASSNTEAFF
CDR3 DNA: TGTGCCAGCTCACCCGTGGCAAGTTCTAACACTGAAGCTTTCTTT

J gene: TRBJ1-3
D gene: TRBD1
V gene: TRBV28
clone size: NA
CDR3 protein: CASGGISKGAGNTIYF
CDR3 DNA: TGTGCCTCAGGGGGCATCAGTAAAGGGGCTGGAAACACCATATATTTT

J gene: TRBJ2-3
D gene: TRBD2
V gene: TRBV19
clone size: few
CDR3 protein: CASQGLAGTDTQYF
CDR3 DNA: TGTGCCAGTCAGGGACTAGCGGGCACAGATACGCAGTATTTT

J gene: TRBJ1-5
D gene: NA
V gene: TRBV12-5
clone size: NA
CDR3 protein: CASGFRGGQPQHF
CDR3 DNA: TGTGCTAGTGGTTTTCGGGGGGGTCAGCCCCAGCATTTT

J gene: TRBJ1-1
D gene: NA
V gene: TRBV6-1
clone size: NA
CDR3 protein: CASSEVPGNTEAFF
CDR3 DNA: TGTGCCAGCAGTGAGGTCCCAGGGAACACTGAAGCTTTCTTT

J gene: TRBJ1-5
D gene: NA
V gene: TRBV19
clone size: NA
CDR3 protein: CASSYRPGDPQPQHF
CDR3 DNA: TGTGCCAGTAGTTATAGGCCAGGTGACCCTCAGCCCCAGCATTTT

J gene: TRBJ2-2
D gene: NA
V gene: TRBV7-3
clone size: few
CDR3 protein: CASSFSADSGELFF
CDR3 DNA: TGTGCCAGCAGCTTTTCCGCGGACTCCGGGGAGCTGTTTTTT

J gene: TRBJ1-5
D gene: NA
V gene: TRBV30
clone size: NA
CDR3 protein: CAWRANQFGPQHF
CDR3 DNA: TGTGCCTGGAGGGCCAATCAGTTTGGGCCCCAGCATTTT

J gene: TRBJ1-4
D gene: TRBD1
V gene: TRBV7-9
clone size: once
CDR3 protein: CSSSTWTGGGATNEKLFF
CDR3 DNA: TGTTCCAGCAGCACCTGGACAGGGGGGGGTGCAACTAATGAAAAACTGTTTTTT

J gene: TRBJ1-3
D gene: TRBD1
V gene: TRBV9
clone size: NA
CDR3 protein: CASRGDREGNTIYF
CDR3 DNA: TGTGCCAGCAGGGGGGACAGGGAGGGAAACACCATATATTTT

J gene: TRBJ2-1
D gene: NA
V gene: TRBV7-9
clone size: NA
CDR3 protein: CASAGLNGVSEQFF
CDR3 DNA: TGTGCCAGCGCCGGACTGAATGGGGTCAGTGAGCAGTTCTTC

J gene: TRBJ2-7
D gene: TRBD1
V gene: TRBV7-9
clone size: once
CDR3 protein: CASSLGTGTEQYF
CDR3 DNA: TGTGCCAGCAGCTTAGGGACAGGGACCGAGCAGTACTTC

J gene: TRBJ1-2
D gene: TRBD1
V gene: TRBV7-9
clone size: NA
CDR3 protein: CASSMGTGGNYGYTF
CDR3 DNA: TGTGCCAGCAGCATGGGGACAGGGGGAAACTATGGCTACACCTTC

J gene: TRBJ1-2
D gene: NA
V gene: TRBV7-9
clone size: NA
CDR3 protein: CSSSLIGQSYGYTF
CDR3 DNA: TGTTCCAGCAGCTTAATCGGACAGTCCTATGGCTACACCTTC

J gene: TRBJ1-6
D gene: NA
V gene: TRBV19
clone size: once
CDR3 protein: CASSPGQPSSYNSPLHF
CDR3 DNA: TGTGCCAGTAGCCCCGGACAGCCCAGCTCCTATAATTCACCCCTCCACTTT

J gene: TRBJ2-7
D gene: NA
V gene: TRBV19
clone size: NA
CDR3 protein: CASSIDRSSYEQYF
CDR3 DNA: TGTGCCAGTAGTATAGATCGGAGCTCCTACGAGCAGTACTTC

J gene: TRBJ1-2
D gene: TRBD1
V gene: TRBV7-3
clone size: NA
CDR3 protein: CASSSTGGLLYGYTF
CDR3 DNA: TGTGCCAGCAGCTCGACAGGGGGCCTGTTGTATGGCTACACCTTC

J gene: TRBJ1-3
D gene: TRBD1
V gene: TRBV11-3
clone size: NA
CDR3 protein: CASSQRQGAFGNTIYF
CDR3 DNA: TGTGCCAGCAGCCAAAGACAGGGGGCTTTTGGAAACACCATATATTTT

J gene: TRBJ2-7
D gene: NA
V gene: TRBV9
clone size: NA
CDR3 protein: CASSFGQGSSYEQYF
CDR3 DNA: TGTGCCAGCAGCTTCGGGCAGGGTAGCTCCTACGAGCAGTACTTC

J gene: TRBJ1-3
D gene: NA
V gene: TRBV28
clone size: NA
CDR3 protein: CASSYSFGHNSGNTIYF
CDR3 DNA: TGTGCCAGCAGCTACTCGTTTGGGCATAACTCTGGAAACACCATATATTTT

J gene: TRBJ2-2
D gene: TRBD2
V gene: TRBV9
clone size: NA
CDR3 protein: CASSVSGLAFLNTGELFF
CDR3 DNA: TGTGCCAGCAGCGTCTCGGGACTAGCGTTTTTAAACACCGGGGAGCTGTTTTTT

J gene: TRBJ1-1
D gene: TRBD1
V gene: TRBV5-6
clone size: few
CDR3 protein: CASSTQGSTEAFF
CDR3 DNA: TGTGCCAGCAGCACACAGGGGTCCACTGAAGCTTTCTTT

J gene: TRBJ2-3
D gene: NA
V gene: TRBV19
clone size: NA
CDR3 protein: CASIAGDTQYF
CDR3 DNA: TGTGCCAGTATCGCGGGGGATACGCAGTATTTT

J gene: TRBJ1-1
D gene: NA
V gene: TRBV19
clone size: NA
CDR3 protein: CASSPGGPLMNTEAFF
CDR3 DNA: TGTGCCAGTAGCCCCGGTGGGCCCCTAATGAACACTGAAGCTTTCTTT

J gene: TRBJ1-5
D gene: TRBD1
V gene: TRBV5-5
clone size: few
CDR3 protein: CASSLGQGGRYQPQHF
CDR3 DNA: TGTGCCAGCAGCCTCGGACAGGGGGGGAGGTATCAGCCCCAGCATTTT

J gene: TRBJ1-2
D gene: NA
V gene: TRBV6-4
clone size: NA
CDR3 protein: CASSPYPTGRANYGYTF
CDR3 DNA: TGTGCCAGCAGCCCCTACCCAACAGGGAGAGCTAACTATGGCTACACCTTC

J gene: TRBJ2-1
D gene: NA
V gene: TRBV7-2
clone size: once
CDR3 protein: CASSSGPSGGIYNEQFF
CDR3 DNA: TGTGCCAGCAGCTCCGGACCCAGCGGAGGGATCTACAATGAGCAGTTCTTC

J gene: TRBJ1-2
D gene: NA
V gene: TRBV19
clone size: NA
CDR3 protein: CASSTLRLEDGYTF
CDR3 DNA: TGTGCCAGTAGTACCCTCCGATTAGAGGATGGCTACACCTTC

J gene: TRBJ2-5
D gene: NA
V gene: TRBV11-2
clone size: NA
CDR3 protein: CASSLNRQETQYF
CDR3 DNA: TGTGCCAGCAGCTTAAACAGGCAAGAGACCCAGTACTTC

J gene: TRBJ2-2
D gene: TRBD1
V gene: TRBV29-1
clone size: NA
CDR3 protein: CSVDRGRTGELFF
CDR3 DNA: TGCAGCGTTGACAGGGGGCGGACCGGGGAGCTGTTTTTT

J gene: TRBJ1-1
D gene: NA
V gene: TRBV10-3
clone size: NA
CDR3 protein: CAIRPTGNTEAFF
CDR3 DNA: TGTGCCATCAGACCCACAGGAAACACTGAAGCTTTCTTT

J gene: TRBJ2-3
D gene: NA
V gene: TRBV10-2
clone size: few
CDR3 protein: CASSESPDTQYF
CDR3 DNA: TGCGCCAGCAGCGAGAGCCCAGATACGCAGTATTTT

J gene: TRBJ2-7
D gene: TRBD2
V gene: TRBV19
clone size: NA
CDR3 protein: CASSLKGASGNYEQYF
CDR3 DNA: TGTGCCAGTAGTCTCAAAGGCGCTAGCGGTAACTACGAGCAGTACTTC

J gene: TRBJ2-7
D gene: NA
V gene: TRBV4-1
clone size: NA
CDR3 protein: CASSQEVFQGYYEQYF
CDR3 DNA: TGCGCCAGCAGCCAAGAGGTATTTCAGGGTTACTACGAGCAGTACTTC

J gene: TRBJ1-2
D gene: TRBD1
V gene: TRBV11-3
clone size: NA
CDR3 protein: CASSIGQGYYGYTF
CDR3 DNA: TGTGCCAGCAGCATAGGACAGGGGTACTATGGCTACACCTTC

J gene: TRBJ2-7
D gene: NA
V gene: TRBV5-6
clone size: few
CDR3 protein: CASTPGHSPYEQYF
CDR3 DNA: TGTGCCAGCACCCCAGGTCACAGTCCCTACGAGCAGTACTTC

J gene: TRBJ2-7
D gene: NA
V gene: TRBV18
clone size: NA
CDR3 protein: CASSPPFGGGPPGYF
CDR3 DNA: TGTGCCAGCTCACCACCGTTCGGCGGAGGACCACCTGGGTACTTC

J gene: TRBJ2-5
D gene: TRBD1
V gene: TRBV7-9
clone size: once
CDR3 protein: CASSDYRDREETQYF
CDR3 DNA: TGTGCCAGCAGCGATTACCGGGACAGGGAAGAGACCCAGTACTTC